A single sample is the source of the 27 T cell receptor beta chains below, sequenced in a study of blood T cell repertoires in COVID-19. Measured with immunoSEQ multiplex PCR; TCRdb has only the in-frame clones, and not every one. The table has 75,000 to 95,000 clones, 65% to 85% seen once. Material: peripheral blood. The receptor source for this set is a man aged 60 to 69 with acute or convalescent COVID-19.

The chain joins TRBV6-5 to TRBJ2-5; 7 bases map to TRBD1. V lost 8 bases, J lost 0 bases, and 6 bases stayed unmatched. The length of the CDR3 is 14 residues. The germline CDR1 and CDR2 sequences are MNHEY and SVGAGI. The CDR3 here is CASHPGQDQETQYF. In DNA form, the CDR3 reads TGTGCCAGCCACCCTGGACAGGACCAAGAGACCCAGTACTTC.

This clone was found a few times. The V call is TRBV9, the J call TRBJ2-7, with TRBD2 matching over 8 bases. The CDR3 length is 15 residues. The V gene end was trimmed by 2 bases and the J gene end by 0 bases; junction bases not matched to a gene: 4. Germline CDR1 is SGDLS and CDR2 is YYNGEE. The CDR3 nucleotides are TGTGCCAGCAGCGTCACGGGGGGGAGCTCCTACGAGCAGTACTTC. This encodes CASSVTGGSSYEQYF.

This chain links TRBV5-6 with TRBJ1-1, with D perhaps TRBD1 (5 bases). The CDR3 runs to 12 residues. V was pared by 4 bases and J by 4 bases, with 8 bases between. Germline CDR1 reads SGHDT; CDR2 reads YYEEEE. The CDR3 DNA follows: TGTGCCAGCAGCAGGGGCAGCACTGAAGCTTTCTTT. It specifies CASSRGSTEAFF.

The chain links TRBV6-5 to TRBJ1-3; no reliable D call. V lost 7 bases and J lost 0, with 13 bases in between. From germline, CDR1 is MNHEY and CDR2 SVGAGI. The CDR3 runs 15 residues. CDR3 loop: CASKVQQLSGNTIYF. CDR3 DNA: TGTGCCAGCAAGGTCCAACAGCTCTCTGGAAACACCATATATTTT.

The V call is TRBV15, the J call TRBJ1-5, with D perhaps TRBD1 (6 bases). The ends were cut back, 0 bases at V and 6 bases at J, with 9 bases in the middle. CDR3 size: 14 residues. The germline gives CDR1 LNHNV, CDR2 YYDKDF (reference sequence). This CDR3 reads CATSRDRGAQPQHF. The CDR3, as DNA: TGTGCCACCAGCAGAGATCGGGGGGCTCAGCCCCAGCATTTT.

The rearrangement links TRBV5-1 to TRBJ2-3; possibly TRBD1 for D (5 bases). Per germline, CDR1 SGHRS and CDR2 YFSETQ. Deletions cut 0 bases from V and 0 bases from J, with 11 bases between. This CDR3 is built from 16 residues. As DNA, the CDR3 is TGCGCCAGCAGCTTGGAGGCAGGGCAAAGCACAGATACGCAGTATTTT. Its translation: CASSLEAGQSTDTQYF.

V gene TRBV6-2 or TRBV6-3 combines with J gene TRBJ2-1; weak D call: TRBD2 (5 bases). Trimming pared 0 bases from V and 3 bases from J, leaving 27 bases between. CDR1 is MNHEY, CDR2 SVGEGT, per germline. This CDR3 has 21 amino acids. The CDR3 sequence is CASSYSNFVFRGVVSYNEQFF. In nucleotides, the CDR3 is TGTGCCAGCAGTTACTCGAATTTTGTCTTCCGGGGTGTTGTAAGCTACAATGAGCAGTTCTTC.

The rearrangement links TRBV2 to TRBJ2-1; no clear D gene. Trimming left V 8 bases short and J 7 bases short, with 9 bases between. There are 11 residues in the CDR3. CDR1 and CDR2 from the germline V gene are SNHLY and FYNNEI. Here the CDR3 reads CASELQNEQFF. The CDR3, as DNA: TGTGCCAGCGAATTACAGAATGAGCAGTTCTTC. Using reference TRBV2 and TRBJ2-1 for the parts outside the CDR3, the full variable domain is EPEVTQTPSHQVTQMGQEVILRCVPISNHLYFYWYRQILGQKVEFLVSFYNNEISEKSEIFDDQFSVERPDGSNFTLKIRSTKLEDSAMYFCASELQNEQFFGPGTRLTVL.

The chain carries TRBV2 and TRBJ1-6, with D perhaps matching TRBD1 (5 bases). This CDR3 region has 15 residues. V lost 6 bases and J lost 9, with 18 bases in between. Germline CDR1 SNHLY, CDR2 FYNNEI. CDR3 amino acids: CASRPSGTRGSPLHF. DNA for the CDR3: TGTGCCAGCAGGCCCTCCGGGACTAGAGGTTCACCCCTCCACTTT.

This clone has just a few counts. The V gene is TRBV6-6, the J gene TRBJ2-7; a weak D match, TRBD1 (5 bases). Trimming shortened V by 5 bases and J by 3 bases, and 14 bases separated the two germline ends. Germline CDR1 and CDR2: MNHNY and SVGAGI (reference sequence). This CDR3 contains 14 residues. CDR3 nucleotide sequence: TGTGCCAGCAGTCTTGACAGTCCTATCTACGAGCAGTACTTC. As protein: CASSLDSPIYEQYF.

CDR3 amino acids: CASSSASGGGPDTQYF. In nucleotides, the CDR3 is TGTGCCAGCAGTTCTGCTAGCGGGGGCGGTCCAGATACGCAGTATTTT. The chain carries TRBV6-6 and TRBJ2-3; 10 bases match TRBD2. Trimming took 4 bases from V and 4 from J; bases not matched to a gene: 8. The CDR3 has 16 amino acids. Germline V CDR1 and CDR2: MNHNY, SVGAGI (reference sequence).

This clone was seen just once. The chain couples TRBV30 to TRBJ1-4, with 9 bases that match TRBD1. The CDR3 runs to 13 residues. CDR1 GTSNPN and CDR2 SVGIG come from the germline V gene (reference sequence). The V and J ends lost 4 bases and 7 bases, in that order; junction bases with no gene match: 4. The DNA for the CDR3 is TGTGCCTGGAATCTGGGACAGGGTGAAAAACTGTTTTTT. Its translation: CAWNLGQGEKLFF.

V gene TRBV21-1 combines with J gene TRBJ1-1; whether TRBD1, the table's D call, matches the DNA was not checked. TRBV21-1 is classified as a pseudogene. The CDR3 is made up of 12 amino acids. CDR3 sequence (DNA): TGTGCCAGCACCCACAGGGAAACTGAAGCTTTCTTT. This gives the protein CASTHRETEAFF.

The chain joins TRBV7-3 to TRBJ2-1, with a weak D call TRBD1 (7 bases). Germline V lookup: CDR1 SGHTA, CDR2 FQGTGA. This CDR3 region has 15 residues. Trimming removed 5 bases from V and 7 bases from J, with 18 bases in between. The CDR3 DNA reads as TGTGCCAGCAGCCTGCAGGGGGATGCGGGGAATGAGCAGTTCTTC. As protein: CASSLQGDAGNEQFF. The full variable domain, its missing parts supplied by reference TRBV7-3 and TRBJ2-1, is GAGVSQTPSNKVTEKGKYVELRCDPISGHTALYWYRQSLGQGPEFLIYFQGTGAADDSGLPNDRFFAVRPEGSVSTLKIQRTERGDSAVYLCASSLQGDAGNEQFFGPGTRLTVL.

The chain carries TRBV27 and TRBJ1-2, with 9 bases matching TRBD1. With V trimmed by 3 bases and J by 8 bases, 7 bases remained unmatched. This CDR3 region has 14 residues. Germline V gene sequence: CDR1 MNHEY, CDR2 SMNVEV (reference sequence). CDR3 sequence (DNA): TGTGCCAGCAGTTTGGGGGGACAGGGCCGGGGCTACACCTTC. It codes for CASSLGGQGRGYTF.

The chain uses TRBV19 and TRBJ1-2; 10 bases line up with TRBD1. The CDR3 length is 15 residues. The V segment lost 5 bases and the J segment 2 bases; nucleotides outside the gene matches: 5. Germline V lookup: CDR1 LNHDA, CDR2 SQIVND (reference sequence). CDR3 protein: CASSAPGQGNYGYTF. CDR3 in DNA: TGTGCCAGTAGTGCGCCGGGACAGGGGAACTATGGCTACACCTTC.

The chain joins TRBV6-5 to TRBJ2-6, with a tentative D call TRBD1 (5 bases). The CDR3 has 14 residues. The V end was cut by 6 bases, the J end by 4 bases, with 10 bases between. The germline gives CDR1 MNHEY, CDR2 SVGAGI. CDR3 in DNA: TGTGCCAGCAGGAAGGGGTCCGGGGCCAACGTCCTGACTTTC. Protein product: CASRKGSGANVLTF.

Concerning this clone itself: Different DNA sequences within this sample yield the same CDR3. This rearrangement joins TRBV7-2 to TRBJ2-7, with 9 bases lining up with TRBD1. Germline assignment: CDR1 SGHTA and CDR2 FQGNSA. After removal of 5 bases from V and 4 bases from J, the junction contained 6 bases not matched to a gene. The CDR3 extends over 14 amino acids. The CDR3 bases are TGTGCCAGCAGCATAGGGACAGGGTCTTACGAGCAGTACTTC. It yields the protein CASSIGTGSYEQYF.

The gene calls are TRBV10-3 and TRBJ1-5; D call uncertain. V was clipped by 0 bases and J by 3 bases, with 9 bases between them. Germline V CDR1 and CDR2: ENHRY, SYGVKD. This CDR3 has 15 residues. The CDR3 protein is CAISESREPNQPQHF. The DNA for the CDR3 is TGTGCCATCAGTGAGTCGAGGGAACCCAATCAGCCCCAGCATTTT.

The chain joins TRBV7-8 to TRBJ2-3, with D hard to call. The CDR3 is 14 residues long. Per germline, CDR1 SGHVS and CDR2 FQNEAQ. The ends were cut back, 5 bases at V and 0 bases at J, with 9 bases in the middle. Here the CDR3 DNA reads TGTGCCAGCAGCCTCCAGTTTAGCACAGATACGCAGTATTTT. This sequence encodes CASSLQFSTDTQYF. The full variable domain, rest sourced from reference TRBV7-8 and TRBJ2-3, is GAGVSQSPRYKVAKRGQDVALRCDPISGHVSLFWYQQALGQGPEFLTYFQNEAQLDKSGLPSDRFFAERPEGSVSTLKIQRTQQEDSAVYLCASSLQFSTDTQYFGPGTRLTVL.

V gene TRBV12-3 or TRBV12-4 combines with J gene TRBJ2-3; D not resolved. The CDR3 spans 13 residues. V lost 2 bases and J 5 bases, leaving 8 bases between the germline ends. The CDR3 reads CASSLYAGDTQYF. The CDR3 DNA sequence: TGTGCCAGCAGTTTATATGCAGGAGATACGCAGTATTTT.

The chain links TRBV10-2 to TRBJ1-1; D unclear. Germline V CDR1 and CDR2: WSHSY, SAAADI. Deletions cut 4 bases from V and 1 base from J, with 7 bases between. The CDR3 is 13 residues long. Here the CDR3 DNA reads TGCGCCAGCAGTGGAACAAGGAACACTGAAGCTTTCTTT. This translates into CASSGTRNTEAFF.

The V call is TRBV19, the J call TRBJ1-1; D possibly corresponds to TRBD1 (6 bases). This CDR3 spans 12 amino acids. Trimming removed 7 bases at V and 3 bases at J, with 9 bases between. The germline gives CDR1 LNHDA, CDR2 SQIVND (reference sequence). The CDR3 DNA follows: TGTGCCAGTACCAACAGGGACACTGAAGCTTTCTTT. Its protein product is CASTNRDTEAFF.

This chain joins TRBV5-1 and TRBJ2-7, with D possibly TRBD2 on 6 matching bases. V lost 7 bases and J lost 7, with 18 bases in between. Germline V gene data show CDR1 as SGHRS and CDR2 as YFSETQ. This CDR3 comprises 13 residues. In DNA, the CDR3 is TGCGCCAGCCGACTGGATCCGGGGGTTGAGCAGTACTTC. It is translated as CASRLDPGVEQYF.

The chain recombines TRBV9 with TRBJ2-2; D perhaps matches TRBD2 (7 bases). Per the germline V gene, CDR1 is SGDLS and CDR2 is YYNGEE. The CDR3 totals 16 residues. Trimming took off 4 bases at V and 4 bases at J, with 17 bases between the two ends. CDR3: CASSNRGGAFTGELFF. Here the CDR3 DNA reads TGTGCCAGCAGCAATCGAGGGGGGGCATTCACCGGGGAGCTGTTTTTT.

The V gene is TRBV19, the J gene TRBJ2-2, with 10 bases that match TRBD2. V gave up 4 bases and J gave up 2 bases; unmatched junction bases: 4. Germline V lookup: CDR1 LNHDA, CDR2 SQIVND (reference sequence). The CDR3 length is 16 residues. The CDR3: CASSTRTSGNTGELFF. CDR3 nucleotides: TGTGCCAGTAGTACCCGGACTAGCGGAAACACCGGGGAGCTGTTTTTT.

The chain uses TRBV7-8 and TRBJ1-1; 10 bases are shared with TRBD1. Unmatched junction bases numbered 4, after V lost 5 bases and J lost 1 base. The CDR3 length is 15 residues. Germline CDR1 is SGHVS and CDR2 is FQNEAQ. CDR3 loop: CASSLDRGQNTEAFF. In DNA, the CDR3 is TGTGCCAGCAGCCTAGACAGGGGGCAGAACACTGAAGCTTTCTTT.